This entry concerns a single T cell receptor beta chain. Its antigen is not known. Every donor was a healthy person donating bone marrow. This specimen comes from a study of cytomegalovirus exposure and HLA in healthy donors. Germline V CDR1 and CDR2: MNHEY, SMNVEV (reference sequence). The CDR3 is 16 amino acids. The V segment lost 8 bases and the J segment 1 base; nucleotides outside the gene matches: 12. The PCR made use of 60 Vbeta and 13 Jbeta primers. Measured with immunoSEQ multiplex PCR; TCRdb has only the in-frame clones, and not every one. Of about 120,000 clones in the sample, over 80% were seen once. Findings of the study overall: Cytomegalovirus association was assigned to approximately 160 TCR beta chains.

The sample was PBMCs. The chain employs TRBV27 and TRBJ2-3; 7 nucleotides agree with TRBD1. This clonotype was sampled from a man aged 25 to 40 in good health and CMV-seronegative. CDR3 in amino acids: CASLSDGTVRTDTQYF. The CDR3 nucleotides are TGTGCCAGCCTATCGGACGGGACAGTCCGCACAGATACGCAGTATTTT.